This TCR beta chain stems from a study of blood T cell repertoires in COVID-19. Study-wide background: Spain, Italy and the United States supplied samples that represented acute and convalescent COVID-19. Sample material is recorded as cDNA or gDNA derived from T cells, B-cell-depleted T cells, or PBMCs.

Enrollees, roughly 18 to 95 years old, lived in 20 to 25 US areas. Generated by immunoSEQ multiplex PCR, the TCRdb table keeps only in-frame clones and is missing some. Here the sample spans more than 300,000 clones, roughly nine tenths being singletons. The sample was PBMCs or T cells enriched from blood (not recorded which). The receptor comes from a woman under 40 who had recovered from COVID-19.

This CDR3 is CASSLGFRNTEAFF. The CDR3 bases are TGTGCCAGCAGCTTGGGGTTCAGGAACACTGAAGCTTTCTTT. The V gene is TRBV5-5, the J gene TRBJ1-1; D gene ambiguous. V was shortened by 0 bases and J by 1 base, with 7 bases between the two germline ends. Germline-derived CDR1 and CDR2 are SGHKS and YYEKEE (reference sequence). This CDR3 comprises 14 residues.